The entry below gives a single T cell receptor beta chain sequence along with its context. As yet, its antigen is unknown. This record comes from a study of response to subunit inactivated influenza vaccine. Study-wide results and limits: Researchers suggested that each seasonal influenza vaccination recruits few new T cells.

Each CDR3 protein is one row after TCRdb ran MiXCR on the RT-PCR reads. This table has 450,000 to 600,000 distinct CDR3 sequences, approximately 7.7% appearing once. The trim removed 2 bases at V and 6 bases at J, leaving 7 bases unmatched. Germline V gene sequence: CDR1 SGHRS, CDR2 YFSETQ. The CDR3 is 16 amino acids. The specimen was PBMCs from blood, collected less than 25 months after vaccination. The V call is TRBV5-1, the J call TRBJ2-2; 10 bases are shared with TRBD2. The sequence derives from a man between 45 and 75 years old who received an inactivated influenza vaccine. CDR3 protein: CASSFGAGGHSGELFF. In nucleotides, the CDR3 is TGCGCCAGCAGCTTCGGAGCGGGGGGGCATTCCGGGGAGCTGTTTTTT. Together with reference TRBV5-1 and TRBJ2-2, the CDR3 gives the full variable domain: KAGVTQTPRYLIKTRGQQVTLSCSPISGHRSVSWYQQTPGQGLQFLFEYFSETQRNKGNFPGRFSGRQFSNSRSEMNVSTLELGDSALYLCASSFGAGGHSGELFFGEGSRLTVL.